This TCR beta chain was obtained from a study of T cell changes during pregnancy in multiple sclerosis. Trimming took 2 bases from V and 6 from J; bases not matched to a gene: 0. The CDR3 sequence is 13 residues long. In germline, CDR1 is MDHEN, CDR2 SYDVKM. The data were produced by immunoSEQ multiplex PCR, yet TCRdb's version contains in-frame clones alone and is incomplete. The sample holds 80,000 or so clones, 92% seen once. This chain links TRBV28 with TRBJ2-1, with 8 bases identical to TRBD2. The sample consisted of peripheral blood, taken before pregnancy. The clonotype originates from a female donor with multiple sclerosis, enrolled in a pregnancy study. CDR3 coding DNA: TGTGCCAGCAGTTTACTAGCGGGCAATGAGCAGTTCTTC. Its translation: CASSLLAGNEQFF. Full variable domain (missing parts from reference TRBV28 and TRBJ2-1): DVKVTQSSRYLVKRTGEKVFLECVQDMDHENMFWYRQDPGLGLRLIYFSYDVKMKEKGDIPEGYSVSREKKERFSLILESASTNQTSMYLCASSLLAGNEQFFGPGTRLTVL.